These T cell receptor beta chains were read from a single sample in a study of T cell responses to AZD1222 COVID-19 vaccine. Only in-frame clones appear in the TCRdb table, and some are missing; sequencing was by immunoSEQ multiplex PCR. Of about 180,000 clones detected, 90% appear once; the ten largest clones hold about 3%. The sequenced sample was peripheral blood, obtained on day 0 of AZD1222 vaccination. The receptors were gathered from an adult in good health. CDR3s include the opening cysteine and the closing phenylalanine or tryptophan. Each record gives: V gene, J gene, D gene, clone size, CDR3 DNA, CDR3 protein. A D gene is named only where the DNA matches it firmly. Size is omitted from some rows. Given values are once, few, many or a class for expanded clones.

TRBV19	TRBJ1-1	.	.	TGTGCCAGTAGTATCCTCCGGGGCCCTGGAGCTTTCTTT	CASSILRGPGAFF
TRBV7-2	TRBJ1-3	.	.	TGTGCCAGCAGACAGGGCTCGGGAAACACCATATATTTT	CASRQGSGNTIYF
TRBV14	TRBJ1-1	.	.	TGTGCCAGCAGCAGAAAGATGAACACTGAAGCTTTCTTT	CASSRKMNTEAFF
TRBV12-5	TRBJ1-1	.	once	TGTGCTAGTGGTTTGGTTCAGGGCATGAACACTGAAGCTTTCTTT	CASGLVQGMNTEAFF
TRBV29-1	TRBJ2-2	.	.	TGCAGCGCTCCCGGCCCGGGCTCCGGAACCGGGGAGCTGTTTTTT	CSAPGPGSGTGELFF
TRBV3-1/TRBV3-2	TRBJ2-7	.	.	TGTGCCAGCAGCCCGAGGTCCCAGCGAAGCTCCTACGAGCAGTACTTC	CASSPRSQRSSYEQYF
TRBV19	TRBJ1-2	.	few	TGTGCCAGTAGCGTGAAATCCCCCCCCTATGGCTACACCTTC	CASSVKSPPYGYTF
TRBV4-1	TRBJ2-2	.	.	TGCGCCAGCAGCCAACAGATCCCCCCAGTTTCCGGGGAGCTGTTTTTT	CASSQQIPPVSGELFF
TRBV7-2	TRBJ2-5	.	.	TGTGCCAGCAGCTTAGCGCGGCTCCAAGAGACCCAGTACTTC	CASSLARLQETQYF
TRBV6-2/TRBV6-3	TRBJ2-7	TRBD1	.	TGTGCCAGCAGTTACTCGGGACAGGGGGATAATCTCTACGAGCAGTACTTC	CASSYSGQGDNLYEQYF
TRBV5-1	TRBJ1-2	.	.	TGCGCCAGCAGCTTTGAAATCGGACGGACCTATGGCTACACCTTC	CASSFEIGRTYGYTF
TRBV19	TRBJ1-5	.	.	TGTGCCAGTAGTATAGGGGCGGGAGGCGGCCAGCCCCAGCATTTT	CASSIGAGGGQPQHF
TRBV5-1	TRBJ2-1	TRBD2	.	TGCGCCAGCAGCTCAGGACTAGCGGGCTACAATGAGCAGTTCTTC	CASSSGLAGYNEQFF
TRBV18	TRBJ2-7	.	.	TGTGCCAGCCTGGAGAGACCGCGACCCACCTACGAGCAGTACTTC	CASLERPRPTYEQYF
TRBV6-2/TRBV6-3	TRBJ2-3	TRBD2	.	TGTGCCAGCAGTTACTCGAGTAGCGGGGCCACAGATACGCAGTATTTT	CASSYSSSGATDTQYF
TRBV7-2	TRBJ1-1	TRBD1	.	TGTGCCAGCAGCGCCCACAGGGGCGCTTTCTTT	CASSAHRGAFF
TRBV19	TRBJ2-4	.	.	TGTGCCACCTCACAGGGTATAAACATTCAGTACTTC	CATSQGINIQYF
TRBV6-2/TRBV6-3	TRBJ1-4	TRBD1	few	TGTGCCAGCAGCGCGGACAGGTCAACTAATGAAAAACTGTTTTTT	CASSADRSTNEKLFF
TRBV11-2	TRBJ2-5	TRBD2	.	TGTGCCAGTGCTGTCGCGGGGGGGGGCTCGGCCCAGTACTTC	CASAVAGGGSAQYF
TRBV25-1	TRBJ2-5	.	.	TGTGCCAGCAGTGTTGGGGCCTTAGAGACCCAGTACTTC	CASSVGALETQYF
TRBV10-3	TRBJ2-2	TRBD2	.	TGTGCCATCAGTGAGTCCCTAGCGGGGGGGACCTCCACCGGGGAGCTGTTTTTT	CAISESLAGGTSTGELFF
TRBV7-9	TRBJ2-5	.	.	TGTGCCAGCAGCTCAACCGGGACCCTAGGCGAGACCCAGTACTTC	CASSSTGTLGETQYF
TRBV20-1	TRBJ2-7	.	.	TGCAGTGCTAGGGAGGGGGACACCTTTTCCTTC	CSAREGDTFSF
TRBV5-1	TRBJ1-2	.	.	TGCGCCAGCAGCTTGGCCACATCAGGGGAGCATGGCTACACCTTC	CASSLATSGEHGYTF
TRBV4-3	TRBJ2-2	TRBD2	.	TGCGCCAGCAGCCTAAGCGGGGGCCCGAACACCGGGGAGCTGTTTTTT	CASSLSGGPNTGELFF
TRBV9	TRBJ1-6	.	.	TGTGCCAGCAGCGTAGCTGGGGGCGTTAGTTCACCCCTCCACTTT	CASSVAGGVSSPLHF
TRBV4-2	TRBJ2-7	.	.	TGTGCCAGCAGCCAAGACAGACCCTACGAGCAGTACTTC	CASSQDRPYEQYF
TRBV13	TRBJ2-3	.	once	TGTGCCAGCAGCTCCCGAGGGGTCGTAGATACGCAGTATTTT	CASSSRGVVDTQYF
TRBV4-2	TRBJ1-6	TRBD1	.	TGTGCCAGCAGCCATCCCGGACAGGGGGCACGTTTTTATAATTCACCCCTCCACTTT	CASSHPGQGARFYNSPLHF
TRBV29-1	TRBJ1-1	.	.	TGCAGCGTGAACCGGGGGGCAGCTGAAGCTTTCTTT	CSVNRGAAEAFF
TRBV3-1/TRBV3-2	TRBJ1-1	TRBD1	.	TGTGCCAGCAGCCAGCAGGGGGCGCCCACTGAAGCTTTCTTT	CASSQQGAPTEAFF
TRBV12-3/TRBV12-4	TRBJ1-1	TRBD1	.	TGTGCCAGCAGCGGGGACAGGACCGAAGCTTTCTTT	CASSGDRTEAFF
TRBV7-9	TRBJ2-3	.	.	TGTGCCAGCAGCCCAGGTTCCCTTTTCACAGATACGCAGTATTTT	CASSPGSLFTDTQYF
TRBV7-8	TRBJ1-3	.	.	TGTGCCAGCAGAACAACAGGGACTTCTGGAAACACCATATATTTT	CASRTTGTSGNTIYF
TRBV6-2/TRBV6-3	TRBJ1-3	.	.	TGTGCCAGCAGCCCAGGACCCCGGAGCTCTGGAAACACCATATATTTT	CASSPGPRSSGNTIYF